The 19 T cell receptor beta chains given below trace back to one sample, sequenced in a study of blood T cell repertoires in COVID-19. Clones were sequenced by immunoSEQ multiplex PCR, and TCRdb holds only the in-frame ones, with some missing. The data contain hundreds of thousands of clones, more than 85% of them singletons. The sample comprised peripheral blood. Receptors originate from a human donor in a cohort sampled during active COVID-19.

V gene TRBV5-1 combines with J gene TRBJ1-2, with D unresolved. The CDR3 runs to 15 residues. V lost 5 bases, J lost 0 bases, and 14 bases lay in between. Germline V gene data show CDR1 as SGHRS and CDR2 as YFSETQ. This chain's CDR3 is CASSENSGANYGYTF. In DNA, the CDR3 is TGCGCCAGCAGTGAGAACAGCGGAGCTAACTATGGCTACACCTTC. Full variable domain (outside the CDR3, taken from reference TRBV5-1 and TRBJ1-2): KAGVTQTPRYLIKTRGQQVTLSCSPISGHRSVSWYQQTPGQGLQFLFEYFSETQRNKGNFPGRFSGRQFSNSRSEMNVSTLELGDSALYLCASSENSGANYGYTFGSGTRLTVV.

In DNA form, the CDR3 reads TGTGCCTGGAGTCCCCCCTCAGATACGCAGTATTTT. Its translation: CAWSPPSDTQYF. The gene calls are TRBV30 and TRBJ2-3, with D hard to call. Deletions cut 2 bases from V and 4 bases from J, with 7 bases between. CDR1 and CDR2 from the germline V gene are GTSNPN and SVGIG (reference sequence). The CDR3 is 12 residues long.

The J gene is TRBJ1-6, the V gene TRBV2; D gene ambiguous. Germline V CDR1 and CDR2: SNHLY, FYNNEI. The CDR3 has 12 amino acids. Trimming stripped 8 bases from V and 7 bases from J, with 9 bases between. The CDR3 nucleotides are TGTGCCAGCGGACTTCCCAATTCACCCCTCCACTTT. This gives the protein CASGLPNSPLHF.

The CDR3 loop reads CASSSSGEYQPQHF. The CDR3 DNA follows: TGTGCCAGCAGCTCGTCGGGGGAATATCAGCCCCAGCATTTT. J is TRBJ1-5 and V is TRBV27; the D gene is possibly TRBD1 (5 bases). Per the germline V gene, CDR1 is MNHEY and CDR2 is SMNVEV (reference sequence). The CDR3 loop spans 14 amino acids. The V gene lost 6 bases and the J gene lost 5 bases, with 14 bases spanning the gap.

V usage is TRBV15 and J usage is TRBJ2-1; D is possibly TRBD1 (6 bases). The germline V and J ends were trimmed by 1 base and 10 bases, with 14 bases remaining between them. From germline, CDR1 is LNHNV and CDR2 YYDKDF (reference sequence). The CDR3 is 14 residues long. CDR3 coding DNA: TGTGCCACCAGCAGAGCCAGGGGCTCGGAGGAGCAGTTCTTC. Protein product: CATSRARGSEEQFF. Combining the CDR3 with reference TRBV15 and TRBJ2-1 gives the whole variable domain DAMVIQNPRYQVTQFGKPVTLSCSQTLNHNVMYWYQQKSSQAPKLLFHYYDKDFNNEADTPDNFQSRRPNTSFCFLDIRSPGLGDTAMYLCATSRARGSEEQFFGPGTRLTVL.

The J gene is TRBJ2-1, the V gene TRBV19; possibly TRBD1 for D (5 bases). The CDR3 is 13 residues long. The ends were cut back, 2 bases at V and 8 bases at J, with 10 bases in the middle. Per germline, CDR1 LNHDA and CDR2 SQIVND (reference sequence). The CDR3 loop reads CASSISGKDEQFF. CDR3 sequence (DNA): TGTGCCAGTAGTATATCAGGGAAGGATGAGCAGTTCTTC. The whole variable domain, remainder taken from reference TRBV19 and TRBJ2-1, is DGGITQSPKYLFRKEGQNVTLSCEQNLNHDAMYWYRQDPGQGLRLIYYSQIVNDFQKGDIAEGYSVSREKKESFPLTVTSAQKNPTAFYLCASSISGKDEQFFGPGTRLTVL.

This clone has at least ten counts. The CDR3 coding sequence is TGCGCCAGCAGCTTTCAGGGTTACGGCTATGGCTACACCTTC. Translation: CASSFQGYGYGYTF. The rearrangement links TRBV5-1 to TRBJ1-2, with D perhaps matching TRBD1 (5 bases). The V gene lost 2 bases and the J gene lost 4 bases, with 12 bases spanning the gap. Germline V gene data show CDR1 as SGHRS and CDR2 as YFSETQ. CDR3 length equals 14 residues.

This chain links TRBV6-1 with TRBJ2-1; D perhaps matches TRBD2 (6 bases). Trimming removed 2 bases at V and 6 bases at J, with 14 bases between. The CDR3 is 15 residues long. Per germline, CDR1 MNHNS and CDR2 SASEGT. CDR3 nucleotides: TGTGCCAGCAGTGAAAATAGCGGCGAATCCAATGAGCAGTTCTTC. Amino acid sequence: CASSENSGESNEQFF.

V usage is TRBV10-3 and J usage is TRBJ2-1, with 10 bases lining up with TRBD2. With V trimmed by 5 bases and J by 6 bases, 10 bases remained unmatched. Per germline, CDR1 ENHRY and CDR2 SYGVKD. This CDR3 region has 16 residues. CDR3 sequence: CAISLGIGLAANEQFF. Written as DNA, the CDR3 is TGTGCCATCAGTCTGGGCATAGGACTAGCGGCCAATGAGCAGTTCTTC.

Only a few counts were recorded for this clone. The J gene is TRBJ2-5, the V gene TRBV5-1; possible D gene TRBD2, 5 bases. The germline CDR1 and CDR2 sequences are SGHRS and YFSETQ. The CDR3 is made up of 14 amino acids. Trimming removed 4 bases at V and 2 bases at J, with 12 bases between. The DNA for the CDR3 is TGCGCCAGCAGCGACACGCCGGGGCAAGAGACCCAGTACTTC. Protein product: CASSDTPGQETQYF.

This chain connects TRBV7-2 to TRBJ1-1, with TRBD1 identical over 7 bases. The germline CDR1 and CDR2 sequences are SGHTA and FQGNSA. This CDR3 is 13 amino acids long. J gave up 4 bases and V 2 bases, and 1 base lay outside the gene matches. CDR3 in DNA: TGTGCCAGCAGCTTAAACAGGGGCACTGAAGCTTTCTTT. Translation gives CASSLNRGTEAFF. The full variable domain, rest sourced from reference TRBV7-2 and TRBJ1-1, is GAGVSQSPSNKVTEKGKDVELRCDPISGHTALYWYRQSLGQGLEFLIYFQGNSAPDKSGLPSDRFSAERTGGSVSTLTIQRTQQEDSAVYLCASSLNRGTEAFFGQGTRLTVV.

This clone was observed once. The chain joins TRBV11-3 to TRBJ2-7; a weak D match, TRBD1 (6 bases). Germline values: CDR1 SGHNT, CDR2 YENEEA. V gave up 5 bases and J gave up 3 bases, with 11 bases separating them. The CDR3 has 13 amino acids. For the CDR3, the DNA is TGTGCCAGCAGCGAAGTACAGGGCTACGAGCAGTACTTC. This encodes CASSEVQGYEQYF.

This clone turned up a few times. This chain links TRBV27 with TRBJ2-7; the match to TRBD1 covers 7 bases. Germline assignment: CDR1 MNHEY and CDR2 SMNVEV (reference sequence). Trimming took 6 bases from V and 2 from J; bases not matched to a gene: 10. The CDR3 totals 15 residues. The CDR3 bases are TGTGCCAGCAGCCGACGGAGACAGGGTACCTACGAGCAGTACTTC. This gives the protein CASSRRRQGTYEQYF.

The CDR3 nucleotides read TGTGCCAGCTCACGAGGACAGGGGGCAGGTTCTGGCACAGATACGCAGTATTTT. Amino acids: CASSRGQGAGSGTDTQYF. This rearrangement joins TRBV18 to TRBJ2-3, with 11 positions matching TRBD1. The CDR3 is 18 amino acids. Losses at the gene ends were 4 bases for V and 1 base for J; bases not matched to a gene: 10. CDR1 is KGHSH, CDR2 LQKENI, per germline.

J is TRBJ2-7 and V is TRBV19; 8 positions match TRBD1. The CDR3 is 15 amino acids. Losses at the gene ends were 5 bases for V and 2 bases for J; bases not matched to a gene: 8. The germline CDR1 and CDR2 sequences are LNHDA and SQIVND (reference sequence). The chain's CDR3 is CASSVTGGRAYEQYF. The CDR3 nucleotides are TGTGCCAGTAGTGTCACAGGGGGTCGGGCCTACGAGCAGTACTTC.

This chain joins TRBV9 and TRBJ2-1; TRBD2 matches at 7 bases. The CDR3 runs to 15 residues. V lost 6 bases, J lost 6 bases, and 12 bases stayed unmatched. Germline values: CDR1 SGDLS, CDR2 YYNGEE. The CDR3 nucleotides are TGTGCCAGCACCCAATCGGGGAGGGCCGGCAATGAGCAGTTCTTC. It translates to CASTQSGRAGNEQFF.

V and J are TRBV10-1 and TRBJ2-7; 9 nucleotides line up with TRBD1. From germline, CDR1 is WNHNN and CDR2 SYGVQD (reference sequence). V lost 0 bases, J lost 5 bases, and 5 bases stayed unmatched. CDR3 length equals 15 residues. This CDR3 is CASSESGDRVHEQYF. DNA for the CDR3: TGCGCCAGCAGTGAGTCAGGGGACAGGGTCCACGAGCAGTACTTC.

This chain joins TRBV29-1 and TRBJ1-4; TRBD1 agrees at 10 bases. J was trimmed by 6 bases and V by 7 bases; bases with no gene match: 5. Germline values: CDR1 SQVTM, CDR2 ANQGSEA. The CDR3 covers 13 residues. In nucleotides, the CDR3 is TGCAGCGCTAGGACAGGGGGAGATGAAAAACTGTTTTTT. The encoded protein is CSARTGGDEKLFF. Based on the CDR3 plus reference TRBV29-1 and TRBJ1-4, the full variable domain is SAVISQKPSRDICQRGTSLTIQCQVDSQVTMMFWYRQQPGQSLTLIATANQGSEATYESGFVIDKFPISRPNLTFSTLTVSNMSPEDSSIYLCSARTGGDEKLFFGSGTQLSVL.

Points on this clone: Within the sample, other DNA sequences also encode this same CDR3. The CDR3 here is CASSRGVYEQYF. In nucleotides, the CDR3 is TGTGCCAGCAGCCGGGGAGTCTACGAGCAGTACTTC. The V and J genes are TRBV11-2 and TRBJ2-7; the D gene is possibly TRBD2 (5 bases). The CDR3 sequence is 12 residues long. The V gene lost 5 bases and the J gene lost 3 bases, with 8 bases spanning the gap. Germline CDR1 is SGHAT and CDR2 is FQNNGV.